This TCR beta chain emerged from a study of vaccination effects on CD4 cells after COVID-19. As concerns this clone: Its antigen is not identified.

The CDR3 extends over 13 amino acids. Trimming pared 9 bases from V and 1 base from J, leaving 11 bases between. Germline V gene lookup returns CDR1 LNHDA and CDR2 SQIVND (reference sequence). It was after roughly ten days of culture that CD4+ T cells were isolated. Repertoires were generated with immunoSEQ multiplex PCR, while TCRdb's copy carries only in-frame clones and drops some. Among 70,000 or so clones, 70% to 80% were seen once, and the ten largest hold roughly 1.9%. This receptor was taken from a human donor who received a COVID-19 vaccine. V and J are TRBV19 and TRBJ2-3; TRBD2 might be the D (5 bases). Source: CD4+ T cells from PBMCs cultured without peptide, taken before COVID-19 vaccination. CDR3 bases: TGTGCCAGCAGACGGACTGGCACAGATACGCAGTATTTT. Translated, it gives CASRRTGTDTQYF.